This is a list of T cell receptor beta chains from one sample in a study of breast tumors, draining lymph nodes, adjacent tissues. TCRdb redid the calling of the multiplex PCR reads with MiXCR, one entry per CDR3 protein. The repertoire includes about 200,000 distinct CDR3 sequences, over 25% of them detected once, and 4.3% sits in the top ten. Sequenced material: axillary lymph node tissue. These receptors were obtained from a female donor with breast cancer. Some clones in this sample may be carry-over from other donors' samples. Each CDR3 is given with its conserved first and last residue. The D gene is left open where the match is weak. Clone size is not always given. Where it is, it says once, few, many or a class for expanded clones.

TRBJ2-1 TRBD2 many TRBV20-1 TGCAGTGCTAGGGGTAGCGGGAGCCATGAGCAGTTCTTC CSARGSGSHEQFF
TRBJ2-1 TRBD1 many TRBV2 TGTGCCAGCAGTTCCGACAGGGATGAGCAGTTCTTC CASSSDRDEQFF
TRBJ2-3 . . TRBV6-1 TGTGCCAGCAGCCCTAGGGGGGCCCTTAAGGATACGCAGTATTTT CASSPRGALKDTQYF
TRBJ2-1 TRBD2 . TRBV15 TGTGCCACTAGCGGGGATAGGGGTGAGCAGTTCTTC CATSGDRGEQFF
TRBJ2-7 TRBD2 . TRBV4-3 TGCGCCAGCAGTGAAAGCGGGGCCTACGAGCAGTACTTC CASSESGAYEQYF
TRBJ1-4 TRBD1 many TRBV14 TGTGCCAGCAGGCTAACAGGGGACCAACCAACTAATGAAAAACTGTTTTTT CASRLTGDQPTNEKLFF
TRBJ1-1 TRBD1 few TRBV7-9 TGTGCCAGCAGCCTAGGACAGGAAGGCGCAAAAGCTTTCTTT CASSLGQEGAKAFF
TRBJ2-7 . many TRBV30 TGTGCCTGGAGTATACCTACCACGGGACAGTACTTC CAWSIPTTGQYF
TRBJ2-7 . many TRBV5-1 TGCGCCAGCAGAGCGGGTAGCCCGATCACCTACGAGCAGTACTTC CASRAGSPITYEQYF
TRBJ1-3 . . TRBV20-1 TGCAGTGCGGGGAGTGACTATGGCTACACCATATATTTT CSAGSDYGYTIYF
TRBJ2-7 . many TRBV19 TGTGCCAGTAGAATCACCCCGGACAGTCCCGAGCAGTACTTC CASRITPDSPEQYF
TRBJ2-5 . . TRBV5-1 TGCGCCAGCAGCTTGGCCTTAAGGGTAGACACCCAGTACTTC CASSLALRVDTQYF
TRBJ1-2 TRBD1 . TRBV20-1 TGCGGTGCTAGGGTCGACAGGGGGGACTATGGCTACACCTTC CGARVDRGDYGYTF
TRBJ1-6 TRBD1 many TRBV10-3 TGTGCCATCAGTGTTGACAGGGCATCACCCCTCCACTTT CAISVDRASPLHF
TRBJ2-3 . . TRBV19 TGTGCCAGTAGTATAACGGGGACCCGGGCTGGGGGCACAGATACGCAGTATTTT CASSITGTRAGGTDTQYF
TRBJ1-4 . many TRBV10-3 TGTGCCATCGTCCGGGACGGTAATGAAAAACTGTTTTTT CAIVRDGNEKLFF
TRBJ1-5 . many TRBV20-1 TGCAGTGCTGAGCAGGGAAATCAGCCCCAGCATTTT CSAEQGNQPQHF
TRBJ2-7 TRBD2 many TRBV4-2 TGTGCCAGCAGCCAAGCGGGAGCGGGGGTCTATGGAGAGCAGTACTTC CASSQAGAGVYGEQYF
TRBJ2-1 TRBD2 many TRBV3-1 TGTGCCAGCAGCCTTAGCGGGAGGCGAGAGCAGTTCTTC CASSLSGRREQFF
TRBJ1-6 TRBD1 many TRBV2 TGTGCCAGCAGCACGGGACAGAATAATTCACCCCTCCACTTT CASSTGQNNSPLHF
TRBJ1-4 . many TRBV5-1 TGCGCCAGCAGCTTCGAAGGAAAACTGTTTTTT CASSFEGKLFF
TRBJ2-1 TRBD1 many TRBV6-5 TGTGCCAGCAGCTCCGACAGGGGGCATAGAAATGAGCAGTTCTTC CASSSDRGHRNEQFF
TRBJ2-1 TRBD2 many TRBV29-1 TGCAGCGTTGATATGGGACTAGCGGGAGGGCCGAGGATCAATGAGCAGTTCTTC CSVDMGLAGGPRINEQFF
TRBJ2-5 . . TRBV5-1 TGCGCCAGCAGCTTGGGGACGGAGACCCAGTACTTC CASSLGTETQYF
TRBJ2-7 TRBD1 . TRBV29-1 TGCACCGTTCAGGGGGCTGGCGAGCAGTACTTC CTVQGAGEQYF
TRBJ2-5 TRBD2 . TRBV2 TGTGCCAGCAGTGAGGAAGCGGGAGCCTATGAGACCCAGTACTTC CASSEEAGAYETQYF
TRBJ2-5 . many TRBV7-9 TGTGCCAGCTGCCTATCGGACAGACAGGAGACCCAGTACTTC CASCLSDRQETQYF
TRBJ2-7 . many TRBV7-9 TGTGCCAGCAGCGTTGGACCGGGACCCTACGAGCAGTACTTC CASSVGPGPYEQYF
TRBJ2-6 . many TRBV5-1 TGCGCCAGCAGCTTGAACAGTATGTCGGATAACGTCCTGACTTTC CASSLNSMSDNVLTF
TRBJ2-5 TRBD2 . TRBV20-1 TGCAGTGCTGGACTAGCGGGGGTCGGAGGGCCCCAGTACTTC CSAGLAGVGGPQYF
TRBJ2-5 . many TRBV15 TGTGCCACCAGCGTCAGGGAGCGGGAGACCCAGTACTTC CATSVRERETQYF
TRBJ1-1 . few TRBV2 TGTGCCAGCACCTGGACCATGAACACTGAAGCTTTCTTT CASTWTMNTEAFF
TRBJ2-5 TRBD2 once TRBV20-1 TGCAGTGCTAGATCCAGGACTAGCGGGGGGGTAGAGACCCAGTACTTC CSARSRTSGGVETQYF
TRBJ2-5 TRBD2 . TRBV11-2 TGTGCCAGCAGCTCGACTAGCGGGAGTGGGCTAGCGGGACAAGAGACCCAGTACTTC CASSSTSGSGLAGQETQYF
TRBJ2-2 TRBD2 . TRBV9 TGTGCCAGCAGCGTAGAGGGTAGGAGCGGGGGCAACACCGGGGAGCTGTTTTTT CASSVEGRSGGNTGELFF
TRBJ2-7 . few TRBV20-1 TGCAGTGCTAGAGATGCTAAGAGCTCCTCCGAGCAGTACTTC CSARDAKSSSEQYF
TRBJ2-3 . many TRBV7-6 TGTGCCAGCAGCTTAGTAGAGGGGCGGTCTAGCACAGATACGCAGTATTTT CASSLVEGRSSTDTQYF
TRBJ2-5 . many TRBV9 TGTGCCAGCAGCGTAGGGCAGGGTGGGGAGACCCAGTACTTC CASSVGQGGETQYF
TRBJ2-5 . many TRBV14 TGTGCCAGCAGCCAAGAGGGGGCAGGGGAGACCCAGTCCTTC CASSQEGAGETQSF
TRBJ1-2 TRBD1 many TRBV2 TGTGCCAGCACCGGACAGGGAGTCTCTGACTATGGCTACACCTTC CASTGQGVSDYGYTF
TRBJ2-1 TRBD2 . TRBV6-2/TRBV6-3 TGTGCCAGCAGCCGGGGGGGGGATGAGCAGTTCTTC CASSRGGDEQFF
TRBJ1-4 TRBD1 many TRBV2 TGTGCCAGCATTTCCGGGACAGGGAATGAAAAACTGTTTTTT CASISGTGNEKLFF
TRBJ2-5 . once TRBV10-2 TGCGCCAGCACGGTGTGGGGCTGGGGCGAGACCCAGTACTTC CASTVWGWGETQYF
TRBJ1-4 . many TRBV12-3/TRBV12-4 TGTGCCAGCAGTTACACAGGGAATAATGAAAAACTGTTTTTT CASSYTGNNEKLFF
TRBJ2-1 . many TRBV24-1 TGTGCCACCAGTGACACTAGGTACAATGAGCAGTTCTTC CATSDTRYNEQFF
TRBJ1-4 TRBD1 . TRBV5-1 TGTGCCAGCAGCCCGGGACAGGGGGCGGGTGAAAAACTGTTTTTT CASSPGQGAGEKLFF
TRBJ1-2 . few TRBV5-1 TGCGCCAGCAGCTTGGACGGGGGGGGGGGATATGGCTACACCTTC CASSLDGGGGYGYTF
TRBJ2-5 . . TRBV2 TGTGCCAGCAGTGAAGAGCAGAATCAGCCCCAGTACTTC CASSEEQNQPQYF
TRBJ2-2 . many TRBV3-1 TGTGCCAGCAGCCAATATGACGGGACGGACACCGGGGAGCTGTTTTTT CASSQYDGTDTGELFF
TRBJ1-5 . many TRBV6-6 TGTGCCAGCAGTGATGGGACCGCCCGACATCAGCCCCAGCATTTT CASSDGTARHQPQHF
TRBJ2-6 . . TRBV7-6 TGTGTCAGCACACAGGGACCCTACTCTGGGGCCAACGTCCTGACTTTC CVSTQGPYSGANVLTF
TRBJ1-2 . once TRBV9 TGTGCCAGCAGCGTAGACGGGGATTATGGCTACACCTTC CASSVDGDYGYTF
TRBJ1-5 . . TRBV20-1 TGCAGTGCTAGAGATGCCCGGGGGACCGGGTCCAATCAGCCCCAGCATTTT CSARDARGTGSNQPQHF
TRBJ1-3 . many TRBV20-1 TGCAGTGCCCAAGGGGGAGGGCGCGGAAACACCATATATTTT CSAQGGGRGNTIYF
TRBJ1-2 . few TRBV20-1 TGCAGTGCTAGAGATGTCACTAGCGGGGGCAACACCTTC CSARDVTSGGNTF
TRBJ2-6 . . TRBV7-3 TGTGCCAGCAGCTTAGGGGTGGGACCTGGGGCCAACGTCCTGACTTTC CASSLGVGPGANVLTF
TRBJ2-7 TRBD2 once TRBV29-1 TGCAGCGTTGAAGGGGCACTTCCGGGAGGCGATTACGAGGAGTACTTC CSVEGALPGGDYEEYF
TRBJ2-7 . once TRBV15 TGTGCCACCAGCAGCCGACGCTACGAGCAGTACTTC CATSSRRYEQYF
TRBJ2-7 TRBD2 . TRBV28 TGTGCCAGCAGTTCCGGGACTAGCGGATACGAGCAGTACTTC CASSSGTSGYEQYF
TRBJ1-5 . many TRBV19 TGTGCCAGTAGTCCGGACCCGGTCCAGCCCCAGCATTTT CASSPDPVQPQHF